The clone carrying this T cell receptor beta chain is a singleton in its sample. This sample was included in a study of blood T cell repertoires in COVID-19. Study overall: PBMCs, B-cell-depleted T cells, or T cells provided the cDNA or gDNA that made up the material.

J lost 1 base, V lost 8 bases, and 9 bases had no gene match. CDR3 length: 15 amino acids. Germline V gene sequence: CDR1 MDHEN, CDR2 SYDVKM. Data came from immunoSEQ multiplex PCR; TCRdb stores just in-frame clones and leaves some out. Of hundreds of thousands of clones detected, 90% appear once; the ten largest clones hold roughly 1.6%. Sequencing input: PBMCs or T cells enriched from blood (not recorded which). The rearrangement links TRBV28 to TRBJ2-5; 8 bases agree with TRBD2. The receptor's source is a woman between 18 and 29 years old with acute COVID-19. The CDR3 reads CASLARLAGQETQYF. The DNA of the CDR3 is TGTGCCAGCCTTGCCAGGCTAGCGGGCCAAGAGACCCAGTACTTC.